These 9 T cell receptor beta chains were sequenced from one sample in a study of beta chain features in type 1 diabetes. Study results and limitations: Moderate but significant shortening of TCRB CDR3s was recorded in all four CD4+ subsets from Type 1 diabetes patients.

These receptors' antigens are unknown. Of the isolated RNA, all was reverse transcribed, and so the sequenced material was expressed TCRB transcripts. Using immunoSEQ multiplex PCR, the repertoire was profiled, and TCRdb retains in-frame clones only, with some absent. The sample shows 600,000 or so clones, over 11% of them seen only once. The sequenced sample was naive CD4+ T cells from blood. The receptors stem from a man aged 18 to 29 with type 1 diabetes.

A few counts support this clone. V usage is TRBV5-1 and J usage is TRBJ2-7, with a weak D call TRBD1 (6 bases). Between the trimmed V and J ends, which lost 6 bases and 3 bases, there was a span of 19 bases. Germline CDR1 is SGHRS and CDR2 is YFSETQ. The CDR3 loop spans 15 amino acids. The CDR3 reads CASTANQGTLYEQYF. CDR3 sequence (DNA): TGCGCCAGCACGGCGAACCAGGGGACACTCTACGAGCAGTACTTC.

The chain recombines TRBV7-6 with TRBJ2-7; TRBD2 is a possible D gene (5 bases). Trimming cost V 3 bases and J 0 bases, with 15 bases left between them. The CDR3 consists of 16 residues. Germline V gene sequence: CDR1 SGHVS, CDR2 FNYEAQ. The CDR3: CASSLTSGLSSYEQYF. CDR3 coding DNA: TGTGCCAGCAGCTTGACCTCCGGACTTAGCTCCTACGAGCAGTACTTC. The whole variable domain, filled in from reference TRBV7-6 and TRBJ2-7, reads GAGVSQSPRYKVTKRGQDVALRCDPISGHVSLYWYRQALGQGPEFLTYFNYEAQQDKSGLPNDRFSAERPEGSISTLTIQRTEQRDSAMYRCASSLTSGLSSYEQYFGPGTRLTVT.

This clone turned up a few times. The chain recombines TRBV4-3 with TRBJ1-1; D is perhaps TRBD1 (5 bases). With 0 bases removed from V and 0 bases from J, the gap between germline ends came to 11 bases. Germline loops: CDR1 LGHNA, CDR2 YSLEER. The CDR3 loop spans 16 amino acids. In DNA form, the CDR3 reads TGCGCCAGCAGCCAAGAGGGGGGACTGCTGAACACTGAAGCTTTCTTT. This encodes CASSQEGGLLNTEAFF.

The table lists this clone with a few counts. This sequence joins TRBV5-1 and TRBJ2-7; D not resolved. The germline gives CDR1 SGHRS, CDR2 YFSETQ. The CDR3 is made up of 13 amino acids. The V gene lost 0 bases and the J gene lost 7 bases, with 11 bases spanning the gap. The CDR3 coding sequence is TGCGCCAGCAGCTTGGCCGGGCAGCATGAGCAGTACTTC. Residues: CASSLAGQHEQYF.

The J gene is TRBJ2-1, the V gene TRBV6-1; 7 bases are shared with TRBD2. CDR1 and CDR2 (germline): MNHNS, SASEGT. The ends lost 8 bases at V and 8 bases at J; junction bases unmatched: 9. The CDR3 has 13 amino acids. CDR3 residues: CASDAGDVYEQFF. For the CDR3, the DNA is TGTGCCAGCGACGCGGGAGACGTGTATGAGCAGTTCTTC.

This clone was seen a handful of times. The chain carries TRBV7-2 and TRBJ2-7; D is uncertain. The CDR3 covers 15 residues. The V end lost 5 bases, the J end lost 1 base, and 15 bases lay between the germline ends. Germline V gene data show CDR1 as SGHTA and CDR2 as FQGNSA. The CDR3 DNA sequence: TGTGCCAGCAGCCGTGCGGTCGTCTGGTCCTACGAGCAGTACTTC. As protein: CASSRAVVWSYEQYF.

The genes are TRBV7-2 and TRBJ2-6; no reliable D call. From germline, CDR1 is SGHTA and CDR2 FQGNSA. CDR3 length: 14 amino acids. V was cut by 5 bases and J by 4 bases, with 9 bases left in between. Here the CDR3 reads CASSVLGGANVLTF. CDR3 sequence (DNA): TGTGCCAGCAGCGTCCTAGGAGGGGCCAACGTCCTGACTTTC. Variable domain in full (rest from reference TRBV7-2 and TRBJ2-6): GAGVSQSPSNKVTEKGKDVELRCDPISGHTALYWYRQSLGQGLEFLIYFQGNSAPDKSGLPSDRFSAERTGGSVSTLTIQRTQQEDSAVYLCASSVLGGANVLTFGAGSRLTVL.

This clone was counted a few times. This chain links TRBV30 with TRBJ2-1; D is perhaps TRBD2 (6 bases). Germline lookup yields CDR1 GTSNPN and CDR2 SVGIG (reference sequence). The CDR3 runs 14 residues. The ends were cut back, 4 bases at V and 3 bases at J, with 13 bases in the middle. CDR3 amino acids: CAWTPGLVYNEQFF. The CDR3 nucleotides read TGTGCCTGGACGCCGGGACTTGTCTACAATGAGCAGTTCTTC.

V usage is TRBV4-1 and J usage is TRBJ2-5, with 8 bases matching TRBD2. This CDR3 is 17 amino acids long. V was clipped by 1 base and J by 1 base; unmatched bases: 8. Germline V gene sequence: CDR1 MGHRA, CDR2 YSYEKL. The CDR3 loop is CASSQVGSGVPQETQYF. Written as DNA, the CDR3 is TGCGCCAGCAGCCAAGTGGGTAGCGGGGTACCCCAAGAGACCCAGTACTTC.